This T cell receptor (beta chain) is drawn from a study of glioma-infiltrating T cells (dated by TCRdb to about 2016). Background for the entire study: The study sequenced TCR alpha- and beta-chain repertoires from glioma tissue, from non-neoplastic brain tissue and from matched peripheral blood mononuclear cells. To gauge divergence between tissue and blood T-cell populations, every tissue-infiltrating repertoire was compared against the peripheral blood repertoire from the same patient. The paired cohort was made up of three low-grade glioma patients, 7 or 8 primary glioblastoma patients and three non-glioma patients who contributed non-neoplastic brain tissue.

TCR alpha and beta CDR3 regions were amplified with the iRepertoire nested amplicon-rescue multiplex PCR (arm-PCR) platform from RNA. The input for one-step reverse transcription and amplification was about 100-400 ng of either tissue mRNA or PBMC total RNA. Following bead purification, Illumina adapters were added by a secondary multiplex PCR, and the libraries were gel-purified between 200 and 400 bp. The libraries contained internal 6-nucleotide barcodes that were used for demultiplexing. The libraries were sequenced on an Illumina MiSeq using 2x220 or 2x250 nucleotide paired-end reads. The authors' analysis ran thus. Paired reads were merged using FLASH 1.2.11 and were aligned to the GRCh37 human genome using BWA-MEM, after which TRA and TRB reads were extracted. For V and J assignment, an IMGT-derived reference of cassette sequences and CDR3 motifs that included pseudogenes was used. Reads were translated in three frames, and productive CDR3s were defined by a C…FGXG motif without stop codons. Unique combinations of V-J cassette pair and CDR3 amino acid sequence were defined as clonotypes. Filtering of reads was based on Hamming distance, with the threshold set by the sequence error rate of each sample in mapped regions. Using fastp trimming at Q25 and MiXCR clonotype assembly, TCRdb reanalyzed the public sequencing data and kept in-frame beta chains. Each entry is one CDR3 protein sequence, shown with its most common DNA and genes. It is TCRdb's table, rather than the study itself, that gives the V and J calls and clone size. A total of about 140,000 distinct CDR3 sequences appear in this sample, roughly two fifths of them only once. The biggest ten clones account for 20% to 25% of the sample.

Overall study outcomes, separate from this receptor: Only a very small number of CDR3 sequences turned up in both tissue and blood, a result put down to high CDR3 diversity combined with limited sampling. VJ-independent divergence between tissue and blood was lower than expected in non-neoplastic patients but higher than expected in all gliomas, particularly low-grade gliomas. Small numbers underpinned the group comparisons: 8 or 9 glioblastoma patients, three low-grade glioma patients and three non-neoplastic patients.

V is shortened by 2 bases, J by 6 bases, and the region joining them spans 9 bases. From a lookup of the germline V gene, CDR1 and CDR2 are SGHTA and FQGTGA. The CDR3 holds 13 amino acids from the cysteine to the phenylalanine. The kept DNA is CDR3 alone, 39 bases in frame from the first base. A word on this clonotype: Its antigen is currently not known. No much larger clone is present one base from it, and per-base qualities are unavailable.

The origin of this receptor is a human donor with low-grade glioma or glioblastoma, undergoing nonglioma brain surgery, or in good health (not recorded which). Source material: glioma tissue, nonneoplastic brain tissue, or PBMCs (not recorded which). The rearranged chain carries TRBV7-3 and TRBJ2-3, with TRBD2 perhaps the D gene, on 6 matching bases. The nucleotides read TGTGCCAGCAGCTTATTTCTAGCGGATACGCAGTATTTT. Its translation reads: CASSLFLADTQYF.